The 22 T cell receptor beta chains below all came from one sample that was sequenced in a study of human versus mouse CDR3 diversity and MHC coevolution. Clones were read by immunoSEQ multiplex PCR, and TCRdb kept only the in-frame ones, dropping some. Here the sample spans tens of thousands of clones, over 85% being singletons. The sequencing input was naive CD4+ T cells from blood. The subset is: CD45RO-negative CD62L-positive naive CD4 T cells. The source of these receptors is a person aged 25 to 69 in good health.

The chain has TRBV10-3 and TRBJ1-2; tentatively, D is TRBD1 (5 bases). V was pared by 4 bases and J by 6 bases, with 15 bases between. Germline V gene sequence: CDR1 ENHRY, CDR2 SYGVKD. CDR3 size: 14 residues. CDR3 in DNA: TGTGCCATCAGTGGGTTATCAGGGAGGGATGGCTACACCTTC. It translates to CAISGLSGRDGYTF.

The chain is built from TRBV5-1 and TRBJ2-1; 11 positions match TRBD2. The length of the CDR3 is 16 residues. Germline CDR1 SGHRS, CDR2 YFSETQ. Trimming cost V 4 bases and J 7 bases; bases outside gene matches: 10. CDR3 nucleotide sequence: TGCGCCAGCAGCCCGTCCGGGACTAGCGGACGAAATGAGCAGTTCTTC. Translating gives CASSPSGTSGRNEQFF.

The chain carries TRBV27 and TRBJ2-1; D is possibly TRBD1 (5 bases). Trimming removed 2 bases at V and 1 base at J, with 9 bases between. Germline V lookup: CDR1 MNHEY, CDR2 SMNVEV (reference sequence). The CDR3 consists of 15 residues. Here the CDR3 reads CASSLRTQSYNEQFF. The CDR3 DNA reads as TGTGCCAGCAGTTTAAGGACACAGTCCTACAATGAGCAGTTCTTC.

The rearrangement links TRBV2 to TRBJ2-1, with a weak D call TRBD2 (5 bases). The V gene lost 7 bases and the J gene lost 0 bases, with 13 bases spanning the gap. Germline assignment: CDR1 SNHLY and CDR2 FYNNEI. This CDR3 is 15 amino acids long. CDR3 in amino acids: CASNLRAVSYNEQFF. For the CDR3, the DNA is TGTGCCAGCAATTTGAGGGCAGTCTCCTACAATGAGCAGTTCTTC.

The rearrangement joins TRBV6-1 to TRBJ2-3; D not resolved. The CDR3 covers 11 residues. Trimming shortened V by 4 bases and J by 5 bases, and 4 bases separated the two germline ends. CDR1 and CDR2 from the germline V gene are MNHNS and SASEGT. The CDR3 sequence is CASSAVDTQYF. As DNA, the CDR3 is TGTGCCAGCAGTGCAGTAGATACGCAGTATTTT.

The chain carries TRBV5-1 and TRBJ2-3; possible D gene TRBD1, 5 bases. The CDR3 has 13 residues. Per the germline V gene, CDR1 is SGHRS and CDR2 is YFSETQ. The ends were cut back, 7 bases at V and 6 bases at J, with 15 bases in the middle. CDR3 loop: CASGADLWDTQYF. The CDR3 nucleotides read TGCGCCAGCGGGGCAGATCTCTGGGATACGCAGTATTTT.

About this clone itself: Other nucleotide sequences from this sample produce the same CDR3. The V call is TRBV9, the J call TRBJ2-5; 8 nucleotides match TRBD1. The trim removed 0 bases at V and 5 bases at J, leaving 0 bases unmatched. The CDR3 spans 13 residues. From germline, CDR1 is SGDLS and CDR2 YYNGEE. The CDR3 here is CASSVDRGETQYF. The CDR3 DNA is TGTGCCAGCAGCGTAGACAGGGGGGAGACCCAGTACTTC.

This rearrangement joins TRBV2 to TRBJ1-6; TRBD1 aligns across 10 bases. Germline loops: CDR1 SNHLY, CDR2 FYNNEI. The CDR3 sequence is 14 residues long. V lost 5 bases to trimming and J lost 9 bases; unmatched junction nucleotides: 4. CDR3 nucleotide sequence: TGTGCCAGCAGTAGGGACAGGGGCAGTTCACCCCTCCACTTT. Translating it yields CASSRDRGSSPLHF.

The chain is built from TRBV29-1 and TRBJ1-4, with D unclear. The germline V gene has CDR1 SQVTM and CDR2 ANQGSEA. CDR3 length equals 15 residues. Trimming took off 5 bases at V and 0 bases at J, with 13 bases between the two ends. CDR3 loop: CSVMIPSATNEKLFF. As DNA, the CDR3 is TGCAGCGTTATGATCCCGTCAGCAACTAATGAAAAACTGTTTTTT.

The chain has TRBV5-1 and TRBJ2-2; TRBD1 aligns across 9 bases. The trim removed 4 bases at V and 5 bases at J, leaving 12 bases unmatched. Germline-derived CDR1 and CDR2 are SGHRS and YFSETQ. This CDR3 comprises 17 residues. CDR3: CASSLPNRGPDTGELFF. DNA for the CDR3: TGCGCCAGCAGCCTGCCGAACAGGGGGCCCGATACCGGGGAGCTGTTTTTT.

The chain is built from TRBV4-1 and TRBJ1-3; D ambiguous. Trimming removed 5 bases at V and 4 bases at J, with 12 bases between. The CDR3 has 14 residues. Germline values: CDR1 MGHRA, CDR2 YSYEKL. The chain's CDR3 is CASSDGDYGNTIYF. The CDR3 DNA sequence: TGCGCCAGCAGCGATGGAGACTACGGAAACACCATATATTTT.

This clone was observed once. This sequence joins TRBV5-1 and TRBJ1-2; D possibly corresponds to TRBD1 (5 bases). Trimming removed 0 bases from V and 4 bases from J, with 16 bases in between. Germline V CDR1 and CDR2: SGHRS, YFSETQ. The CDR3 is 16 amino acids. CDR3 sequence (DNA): TGCGCCAGCAGCTTGGTTTCCGCAGGGCCAGTCTATGGCTACACCTTC. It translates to CASSLVSAGPVYGYTF.

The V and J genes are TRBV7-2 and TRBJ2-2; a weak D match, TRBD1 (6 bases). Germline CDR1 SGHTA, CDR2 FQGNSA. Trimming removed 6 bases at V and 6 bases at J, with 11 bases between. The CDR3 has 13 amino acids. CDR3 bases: TGTGCCAGCAGATCCAGGGGTCCCGGGGAGCTGTTTTTT. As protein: CASRSRGPGELFF.

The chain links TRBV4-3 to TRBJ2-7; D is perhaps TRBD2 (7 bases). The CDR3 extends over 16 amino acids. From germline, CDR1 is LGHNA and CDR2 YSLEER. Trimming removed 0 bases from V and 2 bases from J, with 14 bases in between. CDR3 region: CASSQDRGGTAYEQYF. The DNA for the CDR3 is TGCGCCAGCAGCCAAGATCGCGGGGGCACGGCCTACGAGCAGTACTTC.

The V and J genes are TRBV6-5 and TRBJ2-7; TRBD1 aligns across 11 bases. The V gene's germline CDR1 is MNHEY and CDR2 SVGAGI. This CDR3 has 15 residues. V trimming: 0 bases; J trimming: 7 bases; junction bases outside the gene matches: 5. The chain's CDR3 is CASSYSGGQGGEQYF. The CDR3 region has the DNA TGTGCCAGCAGTTACTCAGGGGGACAGGGGGGGGAGCAGTACTTC.

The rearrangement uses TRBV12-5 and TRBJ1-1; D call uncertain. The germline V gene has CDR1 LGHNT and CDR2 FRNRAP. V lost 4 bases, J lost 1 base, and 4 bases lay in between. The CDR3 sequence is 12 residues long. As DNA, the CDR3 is TGTGCTAGTGGTTACACGAACACTGAAGCTTTCTTT. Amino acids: CASGYTNTEAFF.

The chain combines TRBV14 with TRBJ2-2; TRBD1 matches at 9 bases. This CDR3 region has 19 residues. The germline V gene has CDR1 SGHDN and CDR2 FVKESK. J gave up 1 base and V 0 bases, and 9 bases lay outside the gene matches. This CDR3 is CASSQDKGQGLGNTGELFF. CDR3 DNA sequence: TGTGCCAGCAGCCAAGATAAGGGACAGGGTTTGGGGAACACCGGGGAGCTGTTTTTT. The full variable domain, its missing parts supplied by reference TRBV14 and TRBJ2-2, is EAGVTQFPSHSVIEKGQTVTLRCDPISGHDNLYWYRRVMGKEIKFLLHFVKESKQDESGMPNNRFLAERTGGTYSTLKVQPAELEDSGVYFCASSQDKGQGLGNTGELFFGEGSRLTVL.

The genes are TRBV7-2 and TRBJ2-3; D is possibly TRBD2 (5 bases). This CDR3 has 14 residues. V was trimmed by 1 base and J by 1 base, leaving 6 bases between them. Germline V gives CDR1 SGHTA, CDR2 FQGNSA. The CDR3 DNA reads TGTGCCAGCAGCTTAGGGACTGGCACAGATACGCAGTATTTT. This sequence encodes CASSLGTGTDTQYF.

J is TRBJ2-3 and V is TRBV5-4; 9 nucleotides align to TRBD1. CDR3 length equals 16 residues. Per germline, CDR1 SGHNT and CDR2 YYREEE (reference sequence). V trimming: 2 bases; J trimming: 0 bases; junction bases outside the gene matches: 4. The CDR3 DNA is TGTGCCAGCAGCTTCGACAGGGGGTCTAGCACAGATACGCAGTATTTT. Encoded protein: CASSFDRGSSTDTQYF.

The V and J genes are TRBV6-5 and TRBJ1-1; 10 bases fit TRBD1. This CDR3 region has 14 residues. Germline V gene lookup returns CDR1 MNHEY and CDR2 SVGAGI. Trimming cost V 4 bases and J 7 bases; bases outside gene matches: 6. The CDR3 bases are TGTGCCAGCAGTTGGACAGGGGGGAAGGGTGAAGCTTTCTTT. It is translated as CASSWTGGKGEAFF.

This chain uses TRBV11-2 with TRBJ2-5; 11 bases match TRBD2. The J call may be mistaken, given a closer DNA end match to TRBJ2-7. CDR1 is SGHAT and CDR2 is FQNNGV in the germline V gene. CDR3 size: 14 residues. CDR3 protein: CATATSGIPYEQYF. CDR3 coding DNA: TGTGCCACCGCGACTAGCGGGATTCCCTACGAGCAGTACTTC.

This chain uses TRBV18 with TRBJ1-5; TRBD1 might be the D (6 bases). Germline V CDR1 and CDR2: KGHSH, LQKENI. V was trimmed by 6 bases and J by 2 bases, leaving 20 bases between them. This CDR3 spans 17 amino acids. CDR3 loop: CASSQLQGNVGNQPQHF. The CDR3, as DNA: TGTGCCAGCTCGCAACTCCAGGGGAATGTCGGCAATCAGCCCCAGCATTTT.